The 5 T cell receptor beta chains below all came from one sample that was sequenced in a study of shared clonotypes between healthy human individuals. The table came from immunoSEQ multiplex PCR; TCRdb's copy has only in-frame clones and leaves some out. The sample includes hundreds of thousands of clones, 70% to 80% of them seen just once. Sequences were obtained from PBMCs. The receptors derive from a woman in her forties in good health. Some clones in this sample may be carry-over from other donors' samples.

The V gene is TRBV28, the J gene TRBJ2-5; D assignment may be TRBD1 or TRBD2 (5 bases each). Germline CDR1 MDHEN, CDR2 SYDVKM. Trimming left V 7 bases short and J 0 bases short, with 12 bases between. The CDR3 runs 14 residues. DNA of the CDR3: TGTGCCAGCACACGGGGACCCGACCAAGAGACCCAGTACTTC. It encodes CASTRGPDQETQYF.

The chain uses TRBV30 and TRBJ1-5; D unclear. Trimming left V 0 bases short and J 3 bases short, with 9 bases between. Germline CDR1 GTSNPN, CDR2 SVGIG (reference sequence). CDR3 length equals 14 residues. The DNA for the CDR3 is TGTGCCTGGAGTGTGGCTGAGGTCAATCAGCCCCAGCATTTT. Residues: CAWSVAEVNQPQHF. Combining the CDR3 with reference TRBV30 and TRBJ1-5 gives the whole variable domain SQTIHQWPATLVQPVGSPLSLECTVEGTSNPNLYWYRQAAGRGLQLLFYSVGIGQISSEVPQNLSASRPQDRQFILSSKKLLLSDSGFYLCAWSVAEVNQPQHFGDGTRLSIL.

V and J are TRBV5-1 and TRBJ2-3; D is unresolved. V was clipped by 0 bases and J by 4 bases, with 9 bases between them. Germline V lookup: CDR1 SGHRS, CDR2 YFSETQ. The length of the CDR3 is 14 residues. CDR3 sequence (DNA): TGCGCCAGCAGCTTGGAGCCCCAGTCAGATACGCAGTATTTT. Amino acid sequence: CASSLEPQSDTQYF.

V gene TRBV7-8 combines with J gene TRBJ2-7; 8 nucleotides line up with TRBD1. V dropped 4 bases and J dropped 1; count of bases not matched to a gene: 6. The CDR3 consists of 15 residues. Per the germline V gene, CDR1 is SGHVS and CDR2 is FQNEAQ. CDR3 region: CASSSLRGQSYEQYF. The CDR3 coding sequence is TGTGCCAGCAGCTCCCTCAGGGGGCAGTCCTACGAGCAGTACTTC.

The V call is TRBV7-2, the J call TRBJ2-5; tentatively, D is TRBD2 (6 bases). The DNA end is more similar to TRBJ2-7, so the J call may be wrong. Germline CDR1 reads SGHTA; CDR2 reads FQGNSA. The CDR3 has 14 residues. DNA for the CDR3: TGTGCCAGCAGCTTAGCTGTCGGGGGTCACGAGCAGTACTTC. Amino acid sequence: CASSLAVGGHEQYF.